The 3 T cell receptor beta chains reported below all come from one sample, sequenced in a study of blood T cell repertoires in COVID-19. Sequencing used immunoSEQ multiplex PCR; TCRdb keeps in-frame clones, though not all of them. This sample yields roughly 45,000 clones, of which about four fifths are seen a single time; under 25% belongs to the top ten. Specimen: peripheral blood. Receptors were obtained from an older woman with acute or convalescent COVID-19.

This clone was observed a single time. CDR3 DNA sequence: TGCAGCGTTGAAGATAGGGTTACAGGGGGTGCCTATGGCTACACCTTC. Translation: CSVEDRVTGGAYGYTF. The chain has TRBV29-1 and TRBJ1-2, with TRBD1 matching 8 bases. CDR3 length equals 16 residues. Trimming cost V 0 bases and J 4 bases; bases outside gene matches: 10. Germline values: CDR1 SQVTM, CDR2 ANQGSEA.

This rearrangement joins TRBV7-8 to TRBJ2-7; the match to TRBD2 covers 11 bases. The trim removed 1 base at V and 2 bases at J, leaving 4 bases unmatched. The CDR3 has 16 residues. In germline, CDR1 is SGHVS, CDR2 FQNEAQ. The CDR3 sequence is CASSLGVAGGPYEQYF. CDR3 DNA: TGTGCCAGCAGCTTAGGTGTAGCGGGGGGGCCCTACGAGCAGTACTTC.

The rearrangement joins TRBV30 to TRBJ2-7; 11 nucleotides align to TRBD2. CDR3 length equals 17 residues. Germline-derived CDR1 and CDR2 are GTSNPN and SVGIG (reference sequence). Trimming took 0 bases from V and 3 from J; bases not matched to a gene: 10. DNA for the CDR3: TGTGCCTGGAGTGTATTTAGCGGGGGGGGTAATCTCTACGAGCAGTACTTC. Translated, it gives CAWSVFSGGGNLYEQYF. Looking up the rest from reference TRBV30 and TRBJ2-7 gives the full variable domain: SQTIHQWPATLVQPVGSPLSLECTVEGTSNPNLYWYRQAAGRGLQLLFYSVGIGQISSEVPQNLSASRPQDRQFILSSKKLLLSDSGFYLCAWSVFSGGGNLYEQYFGPGTRLTVT.